This record looks at one TCR beta chain sequence and its context. This sample is part of a study of blood T cell repertoires in COVID-19. On the study more broadly: Whether acute or convalescent, the COVID-19 samples came from the United States, Italy and Spain.

Sequencing used immunoSEQ multiplex PCR; TCRdb keeps in-frame clones, though not all of them. The sample has 250,000 or so clones; about 79% are singletons. The CDR3 is 15 amino acids. Germline lookup yields CDR1 LGHNA and CDR2 YSLEER. The V end lost 0 bases, the J end lost 3 bases, and 12 bases lay between the germline ends. The chain joins TRBV4-3 to TRBJ2-7, with unresolved D. This TCR was sampled from a man aged 35 to 55 who had recovered from COVID-19. Material: peripheral blood. CDR3 sequence: CASSQDRSPGYEQYF. The CDR3 nucleotides read TGCGCCAGCAGCCAAGATCGGTCCCCCGGCTACGAGCAGTACTTC.